This T cell receptor beta chain is from a study of T cells in localized non-small cell lung cancer (dated by TCRdb to about 2020). Background for the entire study: T cell repertoires of 236 early-stage NSCLC patients were analyzed, with tumors being compared against uninvolved tumor-adjacent lungs. All 236 NSCLC patients in the cohort were treatment-naive and had localized lung tumors that were resected. Of the NSCLC patients, roughly 130 were male and approximately 110 were female, and the mean age was about 69 years.

For CDR1 and CDR2, the germline V gene lists MNHEY and SVGAGI. V is cut by 4 bases and J by 0 bases, and the space between the germline ends is 12 bases. Inclusive of the bounding cysteine and phenylalanine, the CDR3 is 15 residues long. The only DNA kept is the CDR3, 45 bases in frame from the first base. TCR beta CDR3 regions were sequenced from DNA using the immunoSEQ Assay. On the authors' methods: T cell density was computed as TCR beta template counts normalized to usable DNA estimated by amplifying housekeeping genes. Richness was estimated with the preseqR package, extrapolating to 400,000 templates for PBMC samples and 120,000 templates for tissue samples. Clonality was calculated as one minus Pielou's evenness. Tissue-enriched TCRs were identified through differential abundance testing performed on productive amino-acid clonotypes, with a minimum total count of 5 and an alpha of 0.1. The Jaccard Index and the Morisita Overlap Index were used to measure repertoire overlap between compartments. GLIPH grouped TCR beta CDR3s together with public tetramer-defined viral CDR3s, and a viral motif had to include at least three viral sequences and also show V-gene enrichment. The source is immuneACCESS, and TCRdb retained only in-frame sequences with V and J called. Part of the clones is not carried over; for the studies checked, unresolved V genes explain less than half of this, and the remainder is unexplained. V and J calls and clone size come straight from that table; D and trimming were deduced from the DNA. This sample is represented by about 41,000 clones; approximately 80% of them were singletons. The leading ten clones occupy 7% to 8.5% of the sample.

Points on this clone: There is no known antigen for this receptor. Base qualities are not recorded, but no much larger clone differs from it by a single base.

The investigation overall reported the following: Uninvolved tumor-adjacent lung showed the highest T cell clonality, higher than tumor, which suggests more focused antigenic responses in the uninvolved tumor-adjacent lung. Multi-region tumor sequencing was not performed, so intratumor heterogeneity could not be excluded. Longer overall survival was associated with higher T cell density in blood, whereas shorter survival was associated with higher clonality in adjacent lung. Of the top 100 tumor clones, a median of roughly 60 were detected in paired uninvolved adjacent lung; some 28 were also among that lung's top 100. Because the study design was exploratory, TCR variables were selected using unadjusted p-values without false-discovery rate correction.

At diagnosis, tumor, uninvolved tumor-adjacent lung and peripheral blood were collected and then preserved as a mix of FFPE and fresh-frozen material. For TCR repertoire profiling, blood samples were analyzed as peripheral blood mononuclear cells. The sequences come from PBMCs, collected before any cancer treatment. This chain is built from TRBV6-5 and TRBJ1-2; possibly the D gene is TRBD1, per 5 matching bases. The receptor comes from a man between 40 and 70 years old with stage II lung adenocarcinoma. The CDR3 region reads CASSFLTAANYGYTF. In nucleotide form, the sequence is TGTGCCAGCAGTTTCCTGACAGCAGCTAACTATGGCTACACCTTC.